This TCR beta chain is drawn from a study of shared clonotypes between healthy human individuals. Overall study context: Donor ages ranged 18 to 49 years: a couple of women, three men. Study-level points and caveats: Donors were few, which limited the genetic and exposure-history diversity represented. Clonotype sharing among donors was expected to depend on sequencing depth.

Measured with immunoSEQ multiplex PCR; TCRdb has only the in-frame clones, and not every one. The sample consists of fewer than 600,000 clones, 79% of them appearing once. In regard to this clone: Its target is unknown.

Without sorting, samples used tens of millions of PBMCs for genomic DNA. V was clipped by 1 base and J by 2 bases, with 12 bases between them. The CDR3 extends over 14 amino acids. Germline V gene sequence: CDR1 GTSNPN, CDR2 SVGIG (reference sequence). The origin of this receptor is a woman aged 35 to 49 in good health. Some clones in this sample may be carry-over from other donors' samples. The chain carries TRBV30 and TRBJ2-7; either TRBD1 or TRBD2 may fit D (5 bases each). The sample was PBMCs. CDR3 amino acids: CAWSAGQGPYEQYF. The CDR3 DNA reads TGTGCCTGGAGTGCGGGGCAGGGCCCCTACGAGCAGTACTTC.